What follows are 13 T cell receptor beta chains derived from one specimen sequenced in a study of T cell repertoires in cytomegalovirus infection (dated by TCRdb to 2018 to 2020). The instrument given in TCRdb is Illumina HiSeq 1500. TCRdb cleaned the public reads at Q25 with fastp, built clones with MiXCR and kept in-frame beta chains. When rows share a CDR3 protein, they turn into one entry using the most common DNA and genes. In this sample the table shows about 250,000 distinct CDR3 sequences, around 6.6% of which occur a single time. The ten largest clonotypes hold more than 5.5% of the sample. The sequenced sample was PBMCs. The receptor set was obtained from a human donor in good health (CMV status not recorded). Some clones in this sample may be carry-over from other donors' samples.

The genes are TRBV12-3 or TRBV12-4 and TRBJ1-1, with D possibly being TRBD1 (5 bases). The CDR3 runs to 16 residues. The V end was cut by 4 bases, the J end by 2 bases, with 17 bases between. In DNA, the CDR3 is TGTGCCAGCAGTTCGCTGGGAGGGGTCTTCAACACTGAAGCTTTCTTT. Protein product: CASSSLGGVFNTEAFF.

There are many counts of this clonotype. This chain joins TRBV30 and TRBJ1-4; D gene ambiguous. CDR3 length equals 12 residues. The germline CDR1 and CDR2 sequences are GTSNPN and SVGIG (reference sequence). Trimming left V 5 bases short and J 7 bases short, with 11 bases between. The chain's CDR3 is CAWGHWGEKLFF. For the CDR3, the DNA is TGTGCCTGGGGGCATTGGGGTGAAAAACTGTTTTTT. Drawing the rest from reference TRBV30 and TRBJ1-4, the complete variable domain is SQTIHQWPATLVQPVGSPLSLECTVEGTSNPNLYWYRQAAGRGLQLLFYSVGIGQISSEVPQNLSASRPQDRQFILSSKKLLLSDSGFYLCAWGHWGEKLFFGSGTQLSVL.

This clonotype was recorded at least ten times. The chain has TRBV5-1 and TRBJ1-1; no clear D gene. This CDR3 is 17 amino acids long. Deletions cut 0 bases from V and 0 bases from J, with 15 bases between. Germline-derived CDR1 and CDR2 are SGHRS and YFSETQ. In nucleotides, the CDR3 is TGCGCCAGCAGCTTGGCATGGCAGACCCAAATGAACACTGAAGCTTTCTTT. Translating gives CASSLAWQTQMNTEAFF.

For this clonotype: A much larger clonotype is one base distant, so this may be a read error. The V and J genes are TRBV14 and TRBJ1-4; TRBD1 might be the D (5 bases). The CDR3 is 15 residues long. V lost 5 bases and J lost 6, with 16 bases in between. Germline lookup yields CDR1 SGHDN and CDR2 FVKESK. In nucleotides, the CDR3 is TGTGCCAGCAGCTGGAGAGTAGTCAGGGATGAAAAACTGTTTTTT. This translates into CASSWRVVRDEKLFF.

This clonotype came up many times. The V and J genes are TRBV7-2 and TRBJ2-7; either TRBD1 or TRBD2 may fit D (5 bases each). This CDR3 is built from 15 residues. Looked up from germline, CDR1 is SGHTA and CDR2 is FQGNSA. The V and J ends lost 1 base and 4 bases respectively, with 14 bases between them. CDR3 bases: TGTGCCAGCAGCTTAGAGTTTGGGGGAGAGTACGAGCAGTACTTC. It codes for CASSLEFGGEYEQYF.

This clonotype was recorded at least ten times. This sequence joins TRBV14 and TRBJ1-1; TRBD1 aligns across 7 bases. CDR1 and CDR2 (germline): SGHDN, FVKESK. The CDR3 runs 13 residues. The trim removed 4 bases at V and 4 bases at J, leaving 3 bases unmatched. CDR3 sequence (DNA): TGTGCCAGCAGCCTAAAGGGGGCCACTGAAGCTTTCTTT. This codes for CASSLKGATEAFF.

This clonotype occurred many times. The chain recombines TRBV7-2 with TRBJ1-1, with D uncertain. Germline V gene sequence: CDR1 SGHTA, CDR2 FQGNSA. Trimming removed 5 bases from V and 5 bases from J, with 18 bases in between. CDR3 size: 15 residues. CDR3 nucleotide sequence: TGTGCCAGCAGCCCGTGGACCCCCTCGGGGACTGAAGCTTTCTTT. As protein: CASSPWTPSGTEAFF. Full variable domain (remainder filled in from reference TRBV7-2 and TRBJ1-1): GAGVSQSPSNKVTEKGKDVELRCDPISGHTALYWYRQSLGQGLEFLIYFQGNSAPDKSGLPSDRFSAERTGGSVSTLTIQRTQQEDSAVYLCASSPWTPSGTEAFFGQGTRLTVV.

This clonotype was seen only a few times. V and J are TRBV9 and TRBJ2-3, with TRBD2 as a possible D gene (5 bases). V was shortened by 4 bases and J by 1 base, with 10 bases between the two germline ends. The CDR3 is 14 residues long. In germline, CDR1 is SGDLS, CDR2 YYNGEE. DNA of the CDR3: TGTGCCAGCAGCCCTACTAGAGGCACAGATACGCAGTATTTT. Its translation: CASSPTRGTDTQYF.

This clonotype turned up a few times. The V and J genes are TRBV15 and TRBJ1-2, with TRBD1 matching over 10 bases. This CDR3 has 17 residues. V trimming: 3 bases; J trimming: 1 base; junction bases outside the gene matches: 8. In germline, CDR1 is LNHNV, CDR2 YYDKDF (reference sequence). CDR3 in DNA: TGTGCCACCAGCAGGCTTGATGGACAGGGGGATAACTATGGCTACACCTTC. Its translation is CATSRLDGQGDNYGYTF.

This clonotype showed up many times. The chain couples TRBV4-3 to TRBJ1-2; 7 nucleotides line up with TRBD1. This CDR3 is built from 14 residues. The V and J ends lost 4 bases and 5 bases, in that order; junction bases with no gene match: 7. Germline V gene sequence: CDR1 LGHNA, CDR2 YSLEER. The CDR3 loop reads CASSLAQGEYGYTF. In nucleotides, the CDR3 is TGCGCCAGCAGCCTCGCCCAGGGGGAGTATGGCTACACCTTC.

This clonotype occurred many times. V usage is TRBV7-9 and J usage is TRBJ1-1, with D tentatively TRBD1 (6 bases). This CDR3 region has 14 residues. Trimming stripped 3 bases from V and 0 bases from J, with 8 bases between. Germline V gives CDR1 SEHNR, CDR2 FQNEAQ (reference sequence). The CDR3 sequence: CASSFRGMNTEAFF. The CDR3 region has the DNA TGTGCCAGCAGCTTTAGGGGGATGAACACTGAAGCTTTCTTT. Using reference TRBV7-9 and TRBJ1-1 for the parts outside the CDR3, the full variable domain is DTGVSQNPRHKITKRGQNVTFRCDPISEHNRLYWYRQTLGQGPEFLTYFQNEAQLEKSRLLSDRFSAERPKGSFSTLEIQRTEQGDSAMYLCASSFRGMNTEAFFGQGTRLTVV.

This clonotype appeared many times. V gene TRBV7-2 combines with J gene TRBJ2-7; perhaps TRBD1 as D (7 bases). CDR1 and CDR2 from the germline V gene are SGHTA and FQGNSA. Trimming took 5 bases from V and 3 from J, leaving 14 bases between them. The CDR3 has 14 residues. DNA for the CDR3: TGTGCCAGCAGCACCCGACAGGGAGGCTACGAGCAGTACTTC. Its protein is CASSTRQGGYEQYF. The full variable domain, rest sourced from reference TRBV7-2 and TRBJ2-7, is GAGVSQSPSNKVTEKGKDVELRCDPISGHTALYWYRQSLGQGLEFLIYFQGNSAPDKSGLPSDRFSAERTGGSVSTLTIQRTQQEDSAVYLCASSTRQGGYEQYFGPGTRLTVT.

The sample holds a few counts of this clonotype. A much larger clone is a single base away; this may be a read error. The rearrangement joins TRBV29-1 to TRBJ2-7; D may match TRBD1 or TRBD2 (5 bases each). V was shortened by 7 bases and J by 6 bases, with 22 bases between the two germline ends. Germline V gives CDR1 SQVTM, CDR2 ANQGSEA. The CDR3 sequence is 14 residues long. The CDR3 DNA is TGCAGCGCTCGACCGGGACCGACTTCCAGCGAGCAGTACTTC. It encodes CSARPGPTSSEQYF.